This record covers a single T cell receptor (beta chain). These data originate in a study of cytomegalovirus exposure and HLA in healthy donors. The study ran its PCR with 60 Vbeta and 13 Jbeta primers. This table comes from immunoSEQ multiplex PCR, and its TCRdb copy is limited to in-frame clones, with some not included. This sample's table reports about 60,000 clones. The J segment lost 0 bases and the V segment lost 5 bases, leaving 6 bases of the junction unmatched. CDR3 length equals 15 residues. CDR1 and CDR2 (germline): GTSNPN, SVGIG (reference sequence). This receptor was obtained from a woman aged 18 to 35 in good health and CMV-seronegative. Sequencing used PBMCs. This chain links TRBV30 with TRBJ2-2; 7 bases fit TRBD2. DNA for the CDR3: TGTGCCTGGGGGCGGGGAGGGCCGAACACCGGGGAGCTGTTTTTT. Translation: CAWGRGGPNTGELFF.